One sample yielded the 19 T cell receptor beta chains listed below, sequenced in a study of blood T cell repertoires in COVID-19. Here immunoSEQ multiplex PCR was the method, and the copy in TCRdb shows in-frame clones only, minus some. The table includes some 250,000 clones, about 86% detected once. The source material was peripheral blood. Every receptor here comes from a man aged 25 to 40 with active or convalescent COVID-19.

The chain uses TRBV3-1 (or the pseudogene TRBV3-2) and TRBJ2-4, with 14 bases matching TRBD2. Unmatched junction bases numbered 3, after V lost 5 bases and J lost 0 bases. This CDR3 has 17 amino acids. Germline V lookup: CDR1 LGHDT, CDR2 YNNKEL (reference sequence). CDR3 nucleotides: TGTGCCAGCAGCTTGGGACTAGCGGGGGAAGCCAAAAACATTCAGTACTTC. Translating gives CASSLGLAGEAKNIQYF.

CDR3 sequence (DNA): TGTGCCAGCAGCCCAAAAACGACAGGGGCCTATGGCTACACCTTC. It encodes CASSPKTTGAYGYTF. The V and J genes are TRBV6-5 and TRBJ1-2, with 8 bases lining up with TRBD1. Germline V gives CDR1 MNHEY, CDR2 SVGAGI. After removal of 6 bases from V and 4 bases from J, the junction contained 10 bases not matched to a gene. The CDR3 length is 15 residues.

The chain recombines TRBV10-2 with TRBJ1-2; D is ambiguous. The CDR3 is 13 amino acids. V lost 6 bases, J lost 8 bases, and 16 bases lay in between. The germline CDR1 and CDR2 sequences are WSHSY and SAAADI. CDR3 sequence: CASRNDGMGGYTF. The DNA for the CDR3 is TGCGCCAGCAGGAACGACGGTATGGGCGGCTACACCTTC.

In its sample, this clone was seen once. J is TRBJ1-1 and V is TRBV10-3; the D gene is possibly TRBD1 (6 bases). CDR1 is ENHRY, CDR2 SYGVKD, per germline. The CDR3 has 16 amino acids. Trimming stripped 0 bases from V and 11 bases from J, with 22 bases between. The CDR3 sequence is CAISESVKGEAWVAFF. The CDR3 bases are TGTGCCATCAGTGAGTCCGTGAAGGGGGAAGCGTGGGTCGCTTTCTTT.

J is TRBJ1-5 and V is TRBV13; 7 nucleotides agree with TRBD1. This CDR3 comprises 14 residues. Germline CDR1 PRHDT, CDR2 FYEKMQ (reference sequence). Unmatched junction bases numbered 6, after V lost 5 bases and J lost 5 bases. CDR3 nucleotides: TGTGCCAGCAGCATCAGGACAGGAGATCAGCCCCAGCATTTT. Translated, it gives CASSIRTGDQPQHF.

The rearrangement joins TRBV7-9 to TRBJ2-5, with a tentative D call TRBD2 (6 bases). CDR1 is SEHNR and CDR2 is FQNEAQ in the germline V gene (reference sequence). Between the trimmed V and J ends, which lost 8 bases and 5 bases, there was a span of 15 bases. The CDR3 is made up of 13 amino acids. Here the CDR3 DNA reads TGTGCCAGCGGTAGGCCAGGGAGGGAGACCCAGTACTTC. Translation gives CASGRPGRETQYF.

This chain joins TRBV5-4 and TRBJ1-3; D is possibly TRBD1 (5 bases). CDR3 length: 15 amino acids. CDR1 and CDR2 (germline): SGHNT, YYREEE (reference sequence). The V end lost 0 bases, the J end lost 0 bases, and 7 bases lay between the germline ends. The CDR3 DNA sequence: TGTGCCAGCAGCTTGGGGGGCCGCTCTGGAAACACCATATATTTT. Protein: CASSLGGRSGNTIYF.

The gene calls are TRBV3-1 (or the pseudogene TRBV3-2) and TRBJ1-3; D is undetermined. In germline, CDR1 is LGHDT, CDR2 YNNKEL (reference sequence). The CDR3 is 16 residues long. V lost 8 bases and J 3 bases, leaving 20 bases between the germline ends. CDR3 in amino acids: CASYSSEMVGGNTIYF. CDR3 in DNA: TGTGCCAGCTACTCATCTGAAATGGTTGGTGGAAACACCATATATTTT.

This clone appeared once. The chain uses TRBV27 and TRBJ1-1; perhaps TRBD1 as D (6 bases). Germline V gives CDR1 MNHEY, CDR2 SMNVEV (reference sequence). V lost 4 bases and J lost 5, with 11 bases in between. This CDR3 region has 13 residues. This CDR3 is CASSSTGWTEAFF. The CDR3 bases are TGTGCCAGCAGTTCAACAGGGTGGACTGAAGCTTTCTTT.

CDR3 sequence: CASTLAGPGELFF. The DNA for the CDR3 is TGTGCCAGCACTCTAGCAGGACCCGGGGAGCTGTTTTTT. The rearrangement uses TRBV19 and TRBJ2-2; perhaps TRBD2 as D (5 bases). V was cut by 9 bases and J by 6 bases, with 14 bases left in between. The CDR3 is 13 amino acids. CDR1 is LNHDA, CDR2 SQIVND, per germline (reference sequence). Together with reference TRBV19 and TRBJ2-2, the CDR3 gives the full variable domain: DGGITQSPKYLFRKEGQNVTLSCEQNLNHDAMYWYRQDPGQGLRLIYYSQIVNDFQKGDIAEGYSVSREKKESFPLTVTSAQKNPTAFYLCASTLAGPGELFFGEGSRLTVL.

The J gene is TRBJ1-4, the V gene TRBV6-1; 8 bases line up with TRBD1. Germline CDR1 reads MNHNS; CDR2 reads SASEGT. The CDR3 has 20 amino acids. J gave up 10 bases and V 0 bases, and 22 bases lay outside the gene matches. CDR3 region: CASSEADRDLPGRPRVKLFF. The DNA of the CDR3 is TGTGCCAGCAGTGAAGCGGACAGGGATTTACCAGGTCGGCCTCGAGTAAAACTGTTTTTT.

The chain uses TRBV7-8 and TRBJ1-1; 10 bases line up with TRBD1. Germline-derived CDR1 and CDR2 are SGHVS and FQNEAQ. There are 12 residues in the CDR3. Trimming cost V 3 bases and J 8 bases; bases outside gene matches: 0. The CDR3 is CASSLTGGEAFF. CDR3 in DNA: TGTGCCAGCAGCTTGACAGGGGGCGAAGCTTTCTTT. Full variable domain (remainder filled in from reference TRBV7-8 and TRBJ1-1): GAGVSQSPRYKVAKRGQDVALRCDPISGHVSLFWYQQALGQGPEFLTYFQNEAQLDKSGLPSDRFFAERPEGSVSTLKIQRTQQEDSAVYLCASSLTGGEAFFGQGTRLTVV.

The chain combines TRBV7-8 with TRBJ1-1; TRBD1 matches at 9 bases. The CDR3 totals 16 residues. Germline V gives CDR1 SGHVS, CDR2 FQNEAQ. The V gene end was trimmed by 2 bases and the J gene end by 5 bases; junction bases not matched to a gene: 9. The CDR3 DNA reads as TGTGCCAGCAGCTTACCGGGACAGGGTCGGGTGACTGAAGCTTTCTTT. Its protein is CASSLPGQGRVTEAFF. The variable domain in full, with the rest retrieved from reference TRBV7-8 and TRBJ1-1, is GAGVSQSPRYKVAKRGQDVALRCDPISGHVSLFWYQQALGQGPEFLTYFQNEAQLDKSGLPSDRFFAERPEGSVSTLKIQRTQQEDSAVYLCASSLPGQGRVTEAFFGQGTRLTVV.

The genes are TRBV5-1 and TRBJ2-7, with 9 positions matching TRBD2. This CDR3 comprises 16 residues. The germline V gene encodes CDR1 SGHRS and CDR2 YFSETQ. Trimming at V came to 5 bases and at J to 4 bases, leaving 13 bases not matched to a gene. This CDR3 is CASSPLGGGAWYEQYF. CDR3 coding DNA: TGCGCCAGCAGTCCTCTAGGCGGGGGGGCTTGGTACGAGCAGTACTTC.

The gene calls are TRBV6-5 and TRBJ2-5; 13 bases match TRBD2. V lost 7 bases to trimming and J lost 5 bases; unmatched junction nucleotides: 7. Germline CDR1 MNHEY, CDR2 SVGAGI. This CDR3 contains 15 residues. The CDR3 DNA sequence: TGTGCCAGCACTCTGGGGACTAGCGGGGTTGAGACCCAGTACTTC. Translated, it gives CASTLGTSGVETQYF.

This chain uses TRBV27 with TRBJ1-1; a weak D match, TRBD1 (5 bases). CDR3 size: 13 residues. V was shortened by 6 bases and J by 1 base, with 9 bases between the two germline ends. Germline V CDR1 and CDR2: MNHEY, SMNVEV (reference sequence). CDR3 sequence (DNA): TGTGCCAGCAGCCCCACAGGGAACACTGAAGCTTTCTTT. Its translation: CASSPTGNTEAFF.

This chain joins TRBV10-2 and TRBJ2-7, with unresolved D. V lost 8 bases, J lost 2 bases, and 10 bases lay in between. This CDR3 spans 12 amino acids. Germline V gene data show CDR1 as WSHSY and CDR2 as SAAADI. CDR3 DNA: TGCGCCAGCGAGACACCCACCTACGAGCAGTACTTC. Translating gives CASETPTYEQYF.

The rearrangement links TRBV7-3 to TRBJ1-5; TRBD1 is a possible D gene (5 bases). There are 13 residues in the CDR3. Germline values: CDR1 SGHTA, CDR2 FQGTGA. V was trimmed by 3 bases and J by 6 bases, leaving 9 bases between them. The CDR3 sequence is CASSLQGGQPQHF. In nucleotides, the CDR3 is TGTGCCAGCAGCTTGCAGGGAGGTCAGCCCCAGCATTTT.

V gene TRBV5-6 combines with J gene TRBJ2-7; 8 nucleotides match TRBD1. V was pared by 5 bases and J by 5 bases, with 6 bases of the junction left unmatched. Per germline, CDR1 SGHDT and CDR2 YYEEEE. CDR3 length: 13 residues. The CDR3 here is CASSRTGLHEQYF. CDR3 in DNA: TGTGCCAGCAGTCGGACAGGGTTACACGAGCAGTACTTC.